Listed below are T cell receptor beta chains from one sample, sequenced in a study of response to subunit inactivated influenza vaccine. TCRdb called the RT-PCR reads again in MiXCR, with one record for every CDR3 protein. The sample lists fewer than 650,000 distinct CDR3 sequences; 13% were seen once. The sample here was PBMCs from blood, taken roughly 48 days after vaccination. All receptors derive from a man aged 50-60 years who received an inactivated influenza vaccine. Both conserved end residues are part of each CDR3. A D gene is named only where the DNA matches it firmly. Clone size is given for some rows only: seen once, a few or many times, or a class if the clone is expanded.

clone_size d_call j_call v_call cdr3_aa cdr3_nt
many TRBD2 TRBJ2-1 TRBV28 CASGFREGLSNEQFF TGTGCCAGTGGGTTCCGGGAGGGTCTTAGCAATGAGCAGTTCTTC
few TRBD1 TRBJ1-4 TRBV4-1 CASSQGRDRGEKLFF TGCGCCAGCAGCCAAGGAAGGGACAGGGGTGAAAAACTGTTTTTT
few TRBD2 TRBJ2-1 TRBV7-2 CASSADTSGGGF TGTGCCAGCAGCGCAGACACTAGCGGGGGTGGCTTC
few - TRBJ2-5 TRBV7-2 CASSLSGNRETQYF TGTGCCAGCAGCTTATCCGGGAATAGGGAGACCCAGTACTTC
- - TRBJ2-5 TRBV30 CARGTSQETQYF TGTGCCCGGGGGACCTCACAAGAGACCCAGTACTTC
few - TRBJ2-1 TRBV20-1 CSASNRNNEQFF TGCAGTGCTAGTAACAGAAACAATGAGCAGTTCTTC
- TRBD1 TRBJ1-3 TRBV10-3 CAISEPTGTAGGNTIYF TGTGCCATCAGTGAGCCTACCGGGACAGCAGGAGGAAACACCATATATTTT
few TRBD1 TRBJ2-3 TRBV5-5 CASSVGTDRTDTQYF TGTGCCAGCAGCGTAGGGACAGACCGCACAGATACGCAGTATTTT
- - TRBJ2-6 TRBV28 CASSPHHSGANVLTF TGTGCCAGCAGTCCCCACCACTCTGGGGCCAACGTCCTGACTTTC
many - TRBJ2-5 TRBV20-1 CSAREPAVRETQYF TGCAGTGCTAGAGAACCGGCCGTTCGAGAGACCCAGTACTTC
few TRBD1 TRBJ1-1 TRBV7-9 CASSSRKQGADTEAFF TGTGCCAGCAGCTCGCGAAAACAGGGGGCTGACACTGAAGCTTTCTTT
many TRBD1 TRBJ2-1 TRBV12-3/TRBV12-4 CASSTTGGEQFF TGTGCCAGCAGCACGACAGGGGGTGAGCAGTTCTTC
- - TRBJ2-5 TRBV7-2 CASSSSAQETQYF TGTGCCAGCAGCTCCAGTGCACAAGAGACCCAGTACTTC
- TRBD1 TRBJ2-2 TRBV6-1 CASSDLPDRGYTGELFF TGTGCCAGCAGTGACTTGCCGGACAGGGGGTACACCGGGGAGCTGTTTTTT
few - TRBJ1-4 TRBV29-1 CSVGADGAANEKLFF TGCAGCGTTGGGGCGGATGGCGCAGCTAATGAAAAACTGTTTTTT
- - TRBJ2-7 TRBV9 CASSPRTDGYEQYF TGTGCCAGCAGCCCCCGAACGGACGGTTACGAGCAGTACTTC
many - TRBJ2-5 TRBV29-1 CSVDRGGQETQYF TGCAGCGTTGATAGGGGGGGGCAAGAGACCCAGTACTTC
few TRBD2 TRBJ2-1 TRBV24-1 CATSDLGTSTYNEQFF TGTGCCACCAGTGATCTCGGGACTAGCACCTACAATGAGCAGTTCTTC
few - TRBJ2-3 TRBV7-2 CASSLGPFTDTQYF TGTGCCAGCAGCTTAGGTCCTTTCACAGATACGCAGTATTTT
many - TRBJ2-3 TRBV12-3/TRBV12-4 CASSLREGTDTQYF TGTGCCAGCAGTTTAAGGGAGGGCACAGATACGCAGTATTTT
- - TRBJ2-3 TRBV3-2 CAICSSRGVAGGADTQYF -
- - TRBJ2-5 TRBV11-1 CASSQVRDGETQYF TGTGCCAGCAGCCAAGTTCGGGACGGGGAGACCCAGTACTTC
many - TRBJ1-5 TRBV5-1 CASSPDSLNQPQHF TGCGCCAGCAGCCCGGACAGCCTGAATCAGCCCCAGCATTTT
many TRBD2 TRBJ2-1 TRBV6-2/TRBV6-3 CASSYGGSGGPYNEQFF TGTGCCAGCAGTTACGGGGGTAGCGGGGGACCCTACAATGAGCAGTTCTTC
few - TRBJ2-3 TRBV10-3 CAINPGSKKDTQYF TGTGCCATCAATCCAGGGAGTAAAAAAGATACGCAGTATTTT
few - TRBJ2-2 TRBV5-1 CASSLVGPGTGELFF TGCGCCAGCAGCTTGGTGGGGCCAGGCACCGGGGAGCTGTTTTTT
- - TRBJ2-7 TRBV12-3/TRBV12-4 CASSSRVHEQYF TGTGCCAGCAGTTCGAGGGTACACGAGCAGTACTTC
- TRBD1 TRBJ1-6 TRBV6-5 CASSYITGGNSPPHF TGTGCCAGCAGTTACATTACAGGGGGAAATTCACCCCCCCACTTT
- - TRBJ2-5 TRBV7-2 CASSLSTNQETQYF TGTGCCAGCAGCTTATCAACCAACCAAGAGACCCAGTACTTC
few TRBD1 TRBJ2-1 TRBV18 CASSPLQGVGNEQFF TGTGCCAGCTCACCACTACAGGGGGTAGGAAATGAGCAGTTCTTC
many - TRBJ1-2 TRBV6-5 CASSYSSSPGSGYGYTF TGTGCCAGCAGTTACTCCTCTTCACCGGGATCGGGGTATGGCTACACCTTC
many - TRBJ2-3 TRBV12-3/TRBV12-4 CASRYKTDTQYF TGTGCCAGCAGATACAAAACAGATACGCAGTATTTT
few TRBD1 TRBJ2-7 TRBV10-3 CAIRGQGRSYEQYF TGTGCCATCAGGGGACAGGGAAGGTCCTACGAGCAGTACTTC
- - TRBJ2-6 TRBV18 CASSPPRVGANVLTF TGTGCCAGCTCACCACCCCGGGTTGGGGCCAACGTCCTGACTTTC
many - TRBJ2-1 TRBV12-3/TRBV12-4 CASSVTNNEQFF TGTGCCAGCAGTGTGACCAACAATGAGCAGTTCTTC
few - TRBJ2-1 TRBV24-1 CATSDLQGRQFF TGTGCCACCAGTGATTTACAGGGTAGGCAGTTCTTC
many - TRBJ2-1 TRBV7-2 CASSPSGSGSYNEQFF TGTGCCAGCAGCCCCTCAGGAAGTGGCTCCTACAATGAGCAGTTCTTC
- - TRBJ2-1 TRBV10-3 CAISGDNTNEQFF TGTGCCATCAGTGGTGACAATACCAATGAGCAGTTCTTC
- - TRBJ2-5 TRBV5-1 CASSRQAQAQETQYF TGCGCCAGCAGCCGACAGGCCCAGGCCCAAGAGACCCAGTACTTC
few - TRBJ2-3 TRBV4-2 CASSQALERQYF TGTGCCAGCAGCCAAGCTCTGGAAAGGCAGTATTTT
- - TRBJ2-3 TRBV29-1 CSVARSLSTDTQYF TGCAGCGTAGCCAGAAGTCTTAGCACAGATACGCAGTATTTT
few - TRBJ1-4 TRBV20-1 CSASLYLGKLFF TGCAGTGCTAGTCTGTACTTGGGAAAACTGTTTTTT
few - TRBJ2-7 TRBV10-3 CAISESGPQYF TGTGCCATCAGTGAGTCGGGTCCACAGTACTTC
few - TRBJ1-2 TRBV2 CAERTALNVGYTF TGTGCCGAACGGACGGCACTGAATGTGGGCTACACCTTC
- - TRBJ2-3 TRBV20-1 CSARDSLLAGTDTQYF TGCAGTGCTAGAGATTCCCTACTAGCTGGGACAGATACGCAGTATTTT
few - TRBJ2-3 TRBV20-1 CSARRGSSTDTQYF TGCAGTGCTAGAAGGGGGTCTAGCACAGATACGCAGTATTTT
many TRBD1 TRBJ2-7 TRBV7-2 CASSTRQGLEQYF TGTGCCAGCAGCACGAGACAGGGGCTCGAGCAGTACTTC
- TRBD1 TRBJ2-2 TRBV6-5 CASSFPGTALNTGELFF TGTGCCAGCAGTTTCCCCGGGACAGCGCTTAACACCGGGGAGCTGTTTTTT
- TRBD2 TRBJ2-3 TRBV11-2 CASSFKRGGFDTQYF TGTGCCAGCAGCTTCAAGCGGGGGGGCTTCGATACGCAGTATTTT
many TRBD2 TRBJ2-5 TRBV6-5 CASSYSISGRETQYF TGTGCCAGCAGTTACTCGATTAGCGGGAGGGAGACCCAGTACTTC
many - TRBJ2-1 TRBV20-1 CSASGLSAYNEQFF TGCAGTGCTAGCGGCCTCTCTGCCTACAATGAGCAGTTCTTC
- - TRBJ2-3 TRBV5-1 CASSSSTGSADTQYF TGCGCCAGCAGTAGTAGCACAGGGAGCGCAGATACGCAGTATTTT
few - TRBJ2-1 TRBV18 CASSPQLPLTYNEQFF TGTGCCAGCTCACCCCAGCTACCTCTCACCTACAATGAGCAGTTCTTC
- TRBD1 TRBJ2-7 TRBV5-6 CASSPLQGAYEQYF TGTGCCAGCAGCCCACTACAGGGGGCCTACGAGCAGTACTTC
few - TRBJ1-1 TRBV4-1 CASSQVAGETEAFF TGCGCCAGCAGCCAAGTGGCAGGGGAGACTGAAGCTTTCTTT